One and the same sample provided the 14 T cell receptor beta chains below, sequenced in a study of T cell responses to AZD1222 COVID-19 vaccine. TCRdb's table, derived via immunoSEQ multiplex PCR, lists solely in-frame clones and lacks some. The sample carries about 150,000 clones, 86% recorded once. This specimen consisted of peripheral blood, obtained on day 0 of MenACWY control vaccination. These receptors were taken from an adult in good health.

The chain has TRBV6-5 and TRBJ2-1, with D perhaps TRBD2 (5 bases). This CDR3 spans 15 amino acids. Deletions cut 4 bases from V and 2 bases from J, with 12 bases between. The germline gives CDR1 MNHEY, CDR2 SVGAGI. CDR3 amino acids: CASSLTRKAYNEQFF. The DNA of the CDR3 is TGTGCCAGCAGTTTAACTAGGAAAGCCTACAATGAGCAGTTCTTC.

The chain joins TRBV6-2 or TRBV6-3 to TRBJ2-7; perhaps TRBD2 as D (6 bases). CDR1 is MNHEY and CDR2 is SVGEGT in the germline V gene. CDR3 length: 17 amino acids. Trimming left V 3 bases short and J 3 bases short, with 21 bases between. CDR3 amino acids: CASSYNGRGKEVYEQYF. Written as DNA, the CDR3 is TGTGCCAGCAGTTATAACGGGAGAGGTAAAGAGGTCTACGAGCAGTACTTC.

The V gene is TRBV12-3 or TRBV12-4, the J gene TRBJ2-7; D ambiguous. V gave up 2 bases and J gave up 4 bases, with 6 bases separating them. CDR3 length: 12 amino acids. CDR3 bases: TGTGCCAGCAGTTTAAATGAGTACGAGCAGTACGTC. This translates into CASSLNEYEQYV.

The chain uses TRBV5-1 and TRBJ1-1, with TRBD1 as a possible D gene (6 bases). CDR3 length: 13 residues. Between the trimmed V and J ends, which lost 0 bases and 4 bases, there was a span of 7 bases. Germline CDR1 is SGHRS and CDR2 is YFSETQ. This CDR3 is CASSLGQATEAFF. The CDR3 nucleotides read TGCGCCAGCAGCTTGGGACAGGCCACTGAAGCTTTCTTT.

Here the CDR3 reads CASSVVRRGRGSNQPQHF. CDR3 in DNA: TGTGCCAGCAGCGTAGTGAGGAGGGGGCGAGGTAGCAATCAGCCCCAGCATTTT. The V call is TRBV9, the J call TRBJ1-5; 7 bases align to TRBD1. Per the germline V gene, CDR1 is SGDLS and CDR2 is YYNGEE. Trimming cost V 0 bases and J 0 bases; bases outside gene matches: 9. The CDR3 has 18 amino acids.

V usage is TRBV3-1 (or the pseudogene TRBV3-2) and J usage is TRBJ2-2, with D perhaps matching TRBD1 (6 bases). Germline lookup yields CDR1 LGHDT and CDR2 YNNKEL (reference sequence). Trimming took off 3 bases at V and 4 bases at J, with 12 bases between the two ends. The CDR3 is made up of 15 amino acids. CDR3 nucleotide sequence: TGTGCCAGCAGCCAGGGGGCTCTGGGCACCGGGGAGCTGTTTTTT. As protein: CASSQGALGTGELFF.

The chain has TRBV29-1 and TRBJ1-1; 9 bases agree with TRBD1. This CDR3 has 12 amino acids. V gave up 6 bases and J gave up 7 bases; unmatched junction bases: 6. Germline V gene data show CDR1 as SQVTM and CDR2 as ANQGSEA. The CDR3 DNA reads TGCAGCGTCGGACTGGGACAGGGTGAAGCTTTCTTT. This codes for CSVGLGQGEAFF.

The V call is TRBV6-1, the J call TRBJ2-7, with D tentatively TRBD1 (5 bases). CDR3 length: 14 amino acids. Germline V gives CDR1 MNHNS, CDR2 SASEGT. The V and J ends lost 2 bases and 0 bases respectively, with 8 bases between them. The chain's CDR3 is CASSEQGFSYEQYV. The CDR3, as DNA: TGTGCCAGCAGTGAACAGGGATTCTCCTACGAGCAGTACGTC.

J is TRBJ2-1 and V is TRBV29-1; 10 bases agree with TRBD2. Losses at the gene ends were 1 base for V and 1 base for J; bases not matched to a gene: 7. The length of the CDR3 is 17 residues. The germline CDR1 and CDR2 sequences are SQVTM and ANQGSEA. The CDR3 DNA reads as TGCAGCGTTGAAGGTTGGGTAGCGGGGGGTTCCTACAATGAGCAGTTCTTC. It is translated as CSVEGWVAGGSYNEQFF.

V and J are TRBV28 and TRBJ1-2, with D perhaps TRBD1 (6 bases). Germline V gene lookup returns CDR1 MDHEN and CDR2 SYDVKM. The ends were cut back, 5 bases at V and 2 bases at J, with 9 bases in the middle. The CDR3 loop spans 13 amino acids. The CDR3 is CASSKGGNYGYTF. As DNA, the CDR3 is TGTGCCAGCAGTAAGGGGGGGAACTATGGCTACACCTTC.

The chain recombines TRBV6-9 with TRBJ2-7; 7 bases match TRBD1. The V gene end was trimmed by 8 bases and the J gene end by 4 bases; junction bases not matched to a gene: 20. The CDR3 extends over 17 amino acids. Germline V gene sequence: CDR1 MNHGY, CDR2 SVAAGI. The CDR3 nucleotides are TGTGCCAGCCAAATGGCCGAGAGGGGGCGAGCAGGGTACGAGCAGTACGTC. Translation gives CASQMAERGRAGYEQYV.

This clone was observed a single time. The V call is TRBV5-1, the J call TRBJ2-5; 11 positions agree with TRBD2. The germline CDR1 and CDR2 sequences are SGHRS and YFSETQ. This CDR3 region has 16 residues. J lost 5 bases, V lost 0 bases, and 6 bases had no gene match. CDR3 in DNA: TGCGCCAGCAGCTTGGATACTAGCGGGAGCGGTGAGACCCAGTACTTC. Residues: CASSLDTSGSGETQYF.

The V call is TRBV6-1, the J call TRBJ1-6, with 7 bases fitting TRBD1. Trimming removed 6 bases from V and 0 bases from J; junction bases left unmatched: 8. This CDR3 is 17 amino acids long. Germline V gene lookup returns CDR1 MNHNS and CDR2 SASEGT. CDR3 sequence reads: CASRERRDSSYNSPLHF. In nucleotides, the CDR3 is TGTGCCAGCAGAGAACGTCGGGACAGCTCCTATAATTCACCCCTCCACTTT.

The chain is built from TRBV7-2 and TRBJ1-1, with D tentatively TRBD1 (6 bases). With 1 base removed from V and 1 base from J, the gap between germline ends came to 7 bases. CDR1 and CDR2 from the germline V gene are SGHTA and FQGNSA. This CDR3 region has 14 residues. The CDR3 nucleotides are TGTGCCAGCAGCTTAGGGACAGCGAACACTGAAGCTTTCTTT. Translating it yields CASSLGTANTEAFF.